Listed here are 29 T cell receptor beta chains from one sample, sequenced in a study of T cell changes during pregnancy in multiple sclerosis. Sequenced by immunoSEQ multiplex PCR; TCRdb stores in-frame clones only, minus some. Here the sample spans about 67,000 clones, approximately 90% being singletons. The starting material was peripheral blood, obtained in the second trimester of pregnancy. All receptors come from a female donor with multiple sclerosis, enrolled in a pregnancy study.

The chain recombines TRBV9 with TRBJ2-3; the match to TRBD2 covers 11 bases. CDR1 and CDR2 from the germline V gene are SGDLS and YYNGEE. V was pared by 3 bases and J by 9 bases, with 9 bases of the junction left unmatched. The CDR3 runs to 15 residues. In DNA form, the CDR3 reads TGTGCCAGCAGCGCAATAGCGGGAGGGCCGTCGACGCAGTATTTT. Translated: CASSAIAGGPSTQYF.

V is TRBV6-4 and J is TRBJ1-5; D ambiguous. The germline V gene encodes CDR1 MRHNA and CDR2 SNTAGT. V was pared by 2 bases and J by 9 bases, with 8 bases between. CDR3 length equals 12 residues. The CDR3 here is CASSDGAGPQHF. CDR3 DNA sequence: TGTGCCAGCAGTGACGGAGCTGGGCCCCAGCATTTT.

The gene calls are TRBV5-8 and TRBJ1-5, with D possibly TRBD1 on 6 matching bases. Germline CDR1 and CDR2: SGHTS and YDEGEE. V lost 6 bases and J 6 bases, leaving 13 bases between the germline ends. This CDR3 spans 13 amino acids. Written as DNA, the CDR3 is TGTGCCAGCAATTGGGGGGGCTCTCAGCCCCAGCATTTT. It codes for CASNWGGSQPQHF. Supplemented by reference TRBV5-8 and TRBJ1-5, the full variable domain reads EAGVTQSPTHLIKTRGQQATLRCSPISGHTSVYWYQQALGLGLQFLLWYDEGEERNRGNFPPRFSGRQFPNYSSELNVNALELEDSALYLCASNWGGSQPQHFGDGTRLSIL.

The sample holds one count of this clone. The chain links TRBV29-1 to TRBJ2-1; 10 bases agree with TRBD2. V shed 6 bases and J 0 bases; nucleotides not matched to a gene: 5. The CDR3 covers 15 residues. Germline loops: CDR1 SQVTM, CDR2 ANQGSEA. CDR3 sequence: CSVGTSVSSYNEQFF. CDR3 bases: TGCAGCGTCGGGACTAGCGTAAGCTCCTACAATGAGCAGTTCTTC.

The V and J genes are TRBV11-3 and TRBJ2-1, with a weak D call TRBD1 (6 bases). The length of the CDR3 is 13 residues. V was pared by 5 bases and J by 14 bases, with 19 bases between. Germline-derived CDR1 and CDR2 are SGHNT and YENEEA. This chain's CDR3 is CASSREEQGREFF. DNA of the CDR3: TGTGCCAGCAGCCGAGAGGAACAGGGTCGGGAGTTCTTC.

In this sample, this clone turned up once. The chain carries TRBV27 and TRBJ1-1; weak D call: TRBD1 (6 bases). The CDR3 covers 13 residues. Germline-derived CDR1 and CDR2 are MNHEY and SMNVEV (reference sequence). V gave up 2 bases and J gave up 4 bases, with 8 bases separating them. The CDR3 protein is CASSLIGGTEAFF. The CDR3, as DNA: TGTGCCAGCAGTTTAATAGGGGGCACTGAAGCTTTCTTT.

This clone was observed once. The chain links TRBV19 to TRBJ2-6; D call uncertain. CDR3 size: 15 residues. V lost 3 bases to trimming and J lost 2 bases, with 8 bases between them. Per the germline V gene, CDR1 is LNHDA and CDR2 is SQIVND (reference sequence). The CDR3 spells CASSISPAGANVLTF. CDR3 coding DNA: TGTGCCAGTAGTATTTCTCCAGCTGGGGCCAACGTCCTGACTTTC. The full variable domain, rest sourced from reference TRBV19 and TRBJ2-6, is DGGITQSPKYLFRKEGQNVTLSCEQNLNHDAMYWYRQDPGQGLRLIYYSQIVNDFQKGDIAEGYSVSREKKESFPLTVTSAQKNPTAFYLCASSISPAGANVLTFGAGSRLTVL.

This chain uses TRBV5-1 with TRBJ2-2; 14 positions match TRBD2. The CDR3 runs to 16 residues. J was trimmed by 4 bases and V by 4 bases; bases with no gene match: 3. The V gene's germline CDR1 is SGHRS and CDR2 YFSETQ. CDR3 coding DNA: TGCGCCAGCAGCGCCGGACTAGCGGGAGGCACCGGGGAGCTGTTTTTT. Encoded protein: CASSAGLAGGTGELFF. Full variable domain (remainder filled in from reference TRBV5-1 and TRBJ2-2): KAGVTQTPRYLIKTRGQQVTLSCSPISGHRSVSWYQQTPGQGLQFLFEYFSETQRNKGNFPGRFSGRQFSNSRSEMNVSTLELGDSALYLCASSAGLAGGTGELFFGEGSRLTVL.

This clone was seen just once. The chain employs TRBV6-5 and TRBJ1-3, with TRBD1 matching over 10 bases. V shed 7 bases, J shed 8 bases, and the junction held 5 bases outside the gene matches. The CDR3 extends over 13 amino acids. CDR1 is MNHEY and CDR2 is SVGAGI in the germline V gene. CDR3 in DNA: TGTGCCAGCATTCGGACAGGGGGGCACACCATATATTTT. Its translation: CASIRTGGHTIYF.

The rearrangement links TRBV7-3 to TRBJ2-2; D not resolved. V was pared by 2 bases and J by 6 bases, with 13 bases between. There are 15 residues in the CDR3. Looked up from germline, CDR1 is SGHTA and CDR2 is FQGTGA. CDR3 loop: CASSLEVNTPGELFF. Written as DNA, the CDR3 is TGTGCCAGCAGCTTAGAAGTTAACACACCCGGGGAGCTGTTTTTT.

CDR3 residues: CASSQGAHEQYF. Written as DNA, the CDR3 is TGTGCCAGCTCACAGGGGGCGCATGAGCAGTACTTC. The chain is built from TRBV27 and TRBJ2-7, with 9 bases matching TRBD1. Germline V gene lookup returns CDR1 MNHEY and CDR2 SMNVEV (reference sequence). Germline trimming cut 8 bases from V and 7 bases from J; bases unmatched to any gene: 6. The CDR3 consists of 12 residues.

The gene calls are TRBV28 and TRBJ1-1; D is perhaps TRBD1 (6 bases). V dropped 4 bases and J dropped 8 bases, with 11 bases sitting between them. In germline, CDR1 is MDHEN, CDR2 SYDVKM. This CDR3 has 12 residues. The CDR3 sequence is CASSSQGREAFF. CDR3 nucleotides: TGTGCCAGCAGTTCCCAGGGGAGAGAAGCTTTCTTT. The full variable domain, rest sourced from reference TRBV28 and TRBJ1-1, is DVKVTQSSRYLVKRTGEKVFLECVQDMDHENMFWYRQDPGLGLRLIYFSYDVKMKEKGDIPEGYSVSREKKERFSLILESASTNQTSMYLCASSSQGREAFFGQGTRLTVV.

This chain joins TRBV7-9 and TRBJ1-1; D is perhaps TRBD1 (5 bases). Trimming removed 4 bases from V and 3 bases from J, with 9 bases in between. The CDR3 spans 13 residues. Per the germline V gene, CDR1 is SEHNR and CDR2 is FQNEAQ (reference sequence). CDR3 amino acids: CASSSLQDTEAFF. DNA of the CDR3: TGTGCCAGCAGCTCATTACAGGACACTGAAGCTTTCTTT.

The V gene is TRBV19, the J gene TRBJ1-1; D unresolved. The CDR3 runs to 14 residues. V was cut by 1 base and J by 1 base, with 7 bases left in between. Germline V CDR1 and CDR2: LNHDA, SQIVND (reference sequence). CDR3 region: CASSIGGGNTEAFF. CDR3 sequence (DNA): TGTGCCAGTAGTATAGGCGGTGGGAACACTGAAGCTTTCTTT. The full variable domain, with the rest looked up from reference TRBV19 and TRBJ1-1, is DGGITQSPKYLFRKEGQNVTLSCEQNLNHDAMYWYRQDPGQGLRLIYYSQIVNDFQKGDIAEGYSVSREKKESFPLTVTSAQKNPTAFYLCASSIGGGNTEAFFGQGTRLTVV.

This clone was detected once. V gene TRBV5-6 combines with J gene TRBJ1-2, with 8 nucleotides matching TRBD1. The CDR3 length is 14 residues. V was clipped by 6 bases and J by 3 bases; unmatched bases: 7. The V gene's germline CDR1 is SGHDT and CDR2 YYEEEE. The CDR3 spells CASNPGQEYYGYTF. The CDR3 DNA follows: TGTGCCAGCAACCCGGGACAGGAATACTATGGCTACACCTTC.

For this clone: The junction shows a germline mismatch at one end, possibly a read error. This chain connects TRBV18 to TRBJ2-5, with D perhaps TRBD2 (6 bases). This CDR3 contains 15 residues. Germline-derived CDR1 and CDR2 are KGHSH and LQKENI. CDR3 region: CASSPPRGGEETQYF. The CDR3, as DNA: TGTGCCAGCTCGCCACCCCGAGGAGGGGAAGAGACCCAGTACTTC.

The chain carries TRBV7-2 and TRBJ2-1, with D possibly being TRBD2 (6 bases). Trimming stripped 5 bases from V and 6 bases from J, with 20 bases between. Germline V gives CDR1 SGHTA, CDR2 FQGNSA. The CDR3 has 16 residues. The CDR3, as DNA: TGTGCCAGCAGCCCCGCCGGGGGAGGTCTCCGCAATGAGCAGTTCTTC. Amino acid sequence: CASSPAGGGLRNEQFF.

Of note for this clone: At one boundary the junction diverges from the germline segment, which might be a read error. This chain joins TRBV2 and TRBJ1-3; D gene uncertain. The germline V gene has CDR1 SNHLY and CDR2 FYNNEI. CDR3 length: 12 amino acids. In nucleotides, the CDR3 is TGTGCCAGCAATGAAGTACCCCGGATCGCGGATTTT. Translating it yields CASNEVPRIADF. Using reference TRBV2 and TRBJ1-3 for the parts outside the CDR3, the full variable domain is EPEVTQTPSHQVTQMGQEVILRCVPISNHLYFYWYRQILGQKVEFLVSFYNNEISEKSEIFDDQFSVERPDGSNFTLKIRSTKLEDSAMYFCASNEVPRIADFGEGSWLTVV.

The gene calls are TRBV19 and TRBJ2-3, with TRBD2 matching over 8 bases. CDR1 and CDR2 from the germline V gene are LNHDA and SQIVND (reference sequence). This CDR3 is 15 amino acids long. V lost 3 bases, J lost 0 bases, and 2 bases stayed unmatched. DNA for the CDR3: TGTGCCAGTAGTATTAGCGGGGAAAGCACAGATACGCAGTATTTT. Encoded protein: CASSISGESTDTQYF.

The rearrangement uses TRBV7-7 and TRBJ2-5, with D tentatively TRBD1 (6 bases). CDR1 and CDR2 (germline): SSHAT, FNYEAQ (reference sequence). Trimming pared 4 bases from V and 1 base from J, leaving 10 bases between. The CDR3 contains 14 residues. This CDR3 reads CASSSTGFQETQYF. The CDR3 DNA reads TGTGCCAGCAGCTCGACAGGTTTCCAAGAGACCCAGTACTTC.

The chain couples TRBV7-3 to TRBJ1-1; perhaps TRBD1 as D (6 bases). This CDR3 region has 14 residues. The ends were cut back, 2 bases at V and 1 base at J, with 8 bases in the middle. Germline CDR1 is SGHTA and CDR2 is FQGTGA. CDR3: CASSLGGPNTEAFF. CDR3 sequence (DNA): TGTGCCAGCAGCTTAGGGGGCCCGAACACTGAAGCTTTCTTT.

The rearrangement joins TRBV10-3 to TRBJ2-7; TRBD2 matches 10 bases. The ends lost 8 bases at V and 5 bases at J; junction bases unmatched: 9. CDR1 ENHRY and CDR2 SYGVKD come from the germline V gene. This CDR3 comprises 14 residues. CDR3 loop: CAIWTSGLGNEQYF. CDR3 DNA: TGTGCCATCTGGACTAGCGGACTAGGGAACGAGCAGTACTTC.

The V call is TRBV7-2, the J call TRBJ1-1; D perhaps matches TRBD1 (5 bases). This CDR3 comprises 13 residues. Trimming removed 5 bases from V and 3 bases from J, with 10 bases in between. The V gene's germline CDR1 is SGHTA and CDR2 FQGNSA. CDR3 in DNA: TGTGCCAGCAGCGGGTGGGGGGACACTGAAGCTTTCTTT. It encodes CASSGWGDTEAFF. Together with reference TRBV7-2 and TRBJ1-1, the CDR3 gives the full variable domain: GAGVSQSPSNKVTEKGKDVELRCDPISGHTALYWYRQSLGQGLEFLIYFQGNSAPDKSGLPSDRFSAERTGGSVSTLTIQRTQQEDSAVYLCASSGWGDTEAFFGQGTRLTVV.

V is TRBV19 and J is TRBJ1-2; no definite D call. The CDR3 length is 14 residues. V shed 2 bases and J shed 4 bases, with 11 bases lying between them. Germline V gene lookup returns CDR1 LNHDA and CDR2 SQIVND (reference sequence). CDR3 sequence reads: CASSIKWRAYGYTF. The CDR3 DNA reads as TGTGCCAGTAGTATAAAGTGGAGGGCCTATGGCTACACCTTC.

This sequence joins TRBV6-6 and TRBJ1-5; TRBD1 agrees at 7 bases. The CDR3 totals 15 residues. J lost 5 bases, V lost 2 bases, and 6 bases had no gene match. Germline assignment: CDR1 MNHNY and CDR2 SVGAGI (reference sequence). The CDR3 protein is CASSYGGQGDQPQHF. The CDR3 region has the DNA TGTGCCAGCAGTTACGGCGGTCAGGGGGATCAGCCCCAGCATTTT.

The rearrangement uses TRBV4-3 and TRBJ1-5, with D perhaps TRBD1 (6 bases). V was shortened by 0 bases and J by 0 bases, with 18 bases between the two germline ends. Germline CDR1 and CDR2: LGHNA and YSLEER. This CDR3 spans 19 amino acids. The CDR3 coding sequence is TGCGCCAGCAGCCAAGATTGGACAGAGCGAACCTATAGCAATCAGCCCCAGCATTTT. It codes for CASSQDWTERTYSNQPQHF.

V gene TRBV18 combines with J gene TRBJ2-7, with a weak D call TRBD1 (6 bases). V was shortened by 8 bases and J by 3 bases, with 26 bases between the two germline ends. This CDR3 has 17 residues. The germline V gene encodes CDR1 KGHSH and CDR2 LQKENI. CDR3 coding DNA: TGTGCCAGCCTGGGAAAGACAGGACGGGGTCCCCTCTACGAGCAGTACTTC. Its protein product is CASLGKTGRGPLYEQYF.

The chain uses TRBV25-1 and TRBJ2-7, with 8 bases fitting TRBD1. The CDR3 contains 13 residues. V shed 2 bases and J 9 bases; nucleotides not matched to a gene: 6. In germline, CDR1 is MGHDK, CDR2 SYGVNS. The CDR3 DNA reads TGTGCCAGCAGTGAACCTCGACAGGGGCGGCAGTACTTC. Translated: CASSEPRQGRQYF.

The V and J genes are TRBV2 and TRBJ1-1; D gene ambiguous. Germline assignment: CDR1 SNHLY and CDR2 FYNNEI. The CDR3 runs 15 residues. Trimming shortened V by 2 bases and J by 5 bases, and 15 bases separated the two germline ends. DNA of the CDR3: TGTGCCAGCAGTGAACTCGCGAGTTTACTGACTGAAGCTTTCTTT. Its translation: CASSELASLLTEAFF.